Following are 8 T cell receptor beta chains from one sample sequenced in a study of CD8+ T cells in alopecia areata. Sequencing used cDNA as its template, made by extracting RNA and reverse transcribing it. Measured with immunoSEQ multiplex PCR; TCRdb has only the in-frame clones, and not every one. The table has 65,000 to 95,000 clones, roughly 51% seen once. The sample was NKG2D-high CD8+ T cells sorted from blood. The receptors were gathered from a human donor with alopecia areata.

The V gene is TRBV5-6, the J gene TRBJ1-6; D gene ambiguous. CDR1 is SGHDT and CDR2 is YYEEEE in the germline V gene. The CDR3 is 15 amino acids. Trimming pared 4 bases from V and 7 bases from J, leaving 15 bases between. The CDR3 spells CASSLLRAPNSPLHF. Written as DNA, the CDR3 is TGTGCCAGCAGCCTTCTCCGGGCCCCGAATTCACCCCTCCACTTT.

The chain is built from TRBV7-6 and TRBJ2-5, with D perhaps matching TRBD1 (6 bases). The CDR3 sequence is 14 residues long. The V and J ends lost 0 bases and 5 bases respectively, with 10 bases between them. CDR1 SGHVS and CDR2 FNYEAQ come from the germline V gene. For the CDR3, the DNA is TGTGCCAGCAGCTTAGCTACAGGGATGGAGACCCAGTACTTC. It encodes CASSLATGMETQYF.

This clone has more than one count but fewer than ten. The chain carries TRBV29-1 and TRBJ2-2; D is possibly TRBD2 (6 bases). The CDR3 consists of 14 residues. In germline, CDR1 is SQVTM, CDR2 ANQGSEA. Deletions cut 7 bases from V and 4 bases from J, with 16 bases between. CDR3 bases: TGCAGCGCCCCCGGGCTGGAGGGCACCGGGGAGCTGTTTTTT. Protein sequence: CSAPGLEGTGELFF.

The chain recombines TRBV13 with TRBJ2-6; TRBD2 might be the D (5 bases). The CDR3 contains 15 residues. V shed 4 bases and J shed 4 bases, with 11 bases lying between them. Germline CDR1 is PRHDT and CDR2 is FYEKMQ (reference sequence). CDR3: CASSSREVGANVLTF. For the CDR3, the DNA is TGTGCCAGCAGCTCCCGGGAAGTGGGGGCCAACGTCCTGACTTTC.

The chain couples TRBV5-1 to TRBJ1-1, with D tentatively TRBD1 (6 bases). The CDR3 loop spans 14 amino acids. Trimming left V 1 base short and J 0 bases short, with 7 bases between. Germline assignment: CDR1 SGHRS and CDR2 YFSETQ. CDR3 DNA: TGCGCCAGCAGCTTGAGGGACATGAACACTGAAGCTTTCTTT. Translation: CASSLRDMNTEAFF.

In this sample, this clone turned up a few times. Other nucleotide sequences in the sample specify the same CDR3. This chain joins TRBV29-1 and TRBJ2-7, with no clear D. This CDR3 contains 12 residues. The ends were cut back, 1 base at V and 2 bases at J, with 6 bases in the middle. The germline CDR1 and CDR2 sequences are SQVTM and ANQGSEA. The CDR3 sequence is CSVEGGAYEQYF. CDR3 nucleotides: TGCAGCGTTGAAGGTGGGGCCTACGAGCAGTACTTC.

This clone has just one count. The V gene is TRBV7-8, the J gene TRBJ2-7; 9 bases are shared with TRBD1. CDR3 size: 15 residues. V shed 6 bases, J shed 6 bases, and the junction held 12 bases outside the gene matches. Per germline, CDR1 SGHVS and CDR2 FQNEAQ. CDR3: CASSRTRGQGIEQYF. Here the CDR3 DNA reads TGTGCCAGCAGTCGCACCAGGGGACAGGGAATCGAGCAGTACTTC.

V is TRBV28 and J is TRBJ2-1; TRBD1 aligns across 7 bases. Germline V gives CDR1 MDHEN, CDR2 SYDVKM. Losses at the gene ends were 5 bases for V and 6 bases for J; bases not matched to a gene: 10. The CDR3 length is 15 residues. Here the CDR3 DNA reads TGTGCCAGCAGTAGACAGGGAGTTTTCCTCAATGAGCAGTTCTTC. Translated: CASSRQGVFLNEQFF.